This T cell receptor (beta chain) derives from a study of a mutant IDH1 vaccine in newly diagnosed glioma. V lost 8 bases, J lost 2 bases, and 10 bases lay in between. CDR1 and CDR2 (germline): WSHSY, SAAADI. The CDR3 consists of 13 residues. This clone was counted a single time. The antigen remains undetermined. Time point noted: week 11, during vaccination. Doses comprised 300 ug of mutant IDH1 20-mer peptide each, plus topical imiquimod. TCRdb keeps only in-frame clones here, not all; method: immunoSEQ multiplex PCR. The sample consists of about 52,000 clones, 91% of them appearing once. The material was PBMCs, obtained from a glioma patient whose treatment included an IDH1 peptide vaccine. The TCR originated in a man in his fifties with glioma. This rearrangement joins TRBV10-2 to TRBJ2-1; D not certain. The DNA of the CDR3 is TGCGCCAGCGCGAACAGCCCCTACAATGAGCAGTTCTTC. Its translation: CASANSPYNEQFF.